The 31 T cell receptor beta chains given below trace back to one sample, sequenced in a study of blood T cells in healthy people across ages. It was with a sample-barcoded 5' primer and a J-beta primer mix that a second PCR of roughly 7 to 12 cycles was run. TCRdb analysed the 5' RACE reads with MiXCR anew, one entry per CDR3 protein. There are some 640,000 distinct CDR3 sequences in the sample; approximately 30% occur only once, and around 14% lies in the top ten. The sequenced material came from blood. These receptors originate from a woman older than 75 in good health.

Note on this clonotype: With a much larger clone just one base away, this may be a read error. J is TRBJ2-1 and V is TRBV4-2; TRBD2 agrees at 7 bases. Per the germline V gene, CDR1 is LGHNA and CDR2 is YNFKEQ. The V segment lost 3 bases and the J segment 9 bases; nucleotides outside the gene matches: 14. CDR3 length: 16 amino acids. The CDR3 here is CASSQGRAGPDGEQFF. For the CDR3, the DNA is TGTGCCAGCAGCCAGGGACGAGCGGGGCCAGATGGTGAGCAGTTCTTC.

Turning to this clonotype: An end of the junction does not agree with germline; a read error may underlie this. V gene TRBV2 combines with J gene TRBJ1-5, with D unclear. Germline assignment: CDR1 SNHLY and CDR2 FYNNEI. This CDR3 spans 14 amino acids. In nucleotides, the CDR3 is TGTGCCAGCAGTACAGACGGGATAAATCAGCCCCTGCATTTT. The encoded protein is CASSTDGINQPLHF.

This clonotype showed up just a few times. V and J are TRBV29-1 and TRBJ2-2, with 9 bases lining up with TRBD1. There are 17 residues in the CDR3. J gave up 4 bases and V 7 bases, and 16 bases lay outside the gene matches. Germline V CDR1 and CDR2: SQVTM, ANQGSEA. The CDR3 sequence is CSAGTGMRGGSTGELFF. CDR3 nucleotides: TGCAGCGCTGGGACAGGGATGAGGGGTGGAAGCACCGGGGAGCTGTTTTTT.

This CDR3 is CASSLVARDTEAFF. CDR3 nucleotides: TGTGCCAGCAGCTTGGTGGCGAGGGACACTGAAGCTTTCTTT. This chain joins TRBV5-6 and TRBJ1-1; D is unclear. CDR1 and CDR2 from the germline V gene are SGHDT and YYEEEE. Trimming pared 0 bases from V and 3 bases from J, leaving 9 bases between. The CDR3 extends over 14 amino acids.

A remark on this clonotype: Germline is not matched at one junction end, which may reflect a read error. For the CDR3, the DNA is TGTGCCGGCAGTATACAGGGGGCCCGCAATCAGCCCCAGCATTTT. Translated: CAGSIQGARNQPQHF. The gene calls are TRBV6-1 and TRBJ1-5; 9 positions agree with TRBD1. This CDR3 contains 15 residues. Germline V CDR1 and CDR2: MNHNS, SASEGT.

A single count supports this clonotype. This may arise from a read error, as a much more abundant clone is one base away. This sequence joins TRBV5-5 and TRBJ2-1; D remains unclear. The CDR3 extends over 15 amino acids. Germline loops: CDR1 SGHKS, CDR2 YYEKEE (reference sequence). The CDR3, as DNA: TGTGCCAGCAACTTGTGGGCAGACCAGGACAATGAGCAGTTCTTC. It specifies CASNLWADQDNEQFF.

Concerning this clonotype: A much larger clone lies one base from this, so it may be a read error. The chain links TRBV7-3 to TRBJ2-5, with 8 bases lining up with TRBD2. The CDR3 consists of 14 residues. From germline, CDR1 is SGHTA and CDR2 FQGTGA. The CDR3 here is CTSSSGGHKETQYF. As DNA, the CDR3 is TGTACCAGCAGCTCGGGGGGGCATAAAGAGACCCAGTACTTC.

Concerning this clonotype itself: A much larger clone is a single base away; this may be a read error. The rearrangement joins TRBV20-1 to TRBJ1-1; TRBD1 agrees at 7 bases. The germline V gene encodes CDR1 DFQATT and CDR2 SNEGSKA (reference sequence). The CDR3 extends over 13 amino acids. The CDR3 sequence: CSAPGRGPTEAVF. Here the CDR3 DNA reads TGCAGTGCCCCGGGGAGGGGGCCCACTGAAGCTGTCTTT.

The chain recombines TRBV29-1 with TRBJ2-2; D unresolved. V lost 6 bases, J lost 0 bases, and 11 bases lay in between. The CDR3 spans 14 residues. Germline lookup yields CDR1 SQVTM and CDR2 ANQGSEA. CDR3 bases: TGCAGCGTGACGGACGGATCGAACACCGGGGAGCTGTTTTTT. Translated: CSVTDGSNTGELFF.

This clonotype was picked up many times. The chain is built from TRBV15 and TRBJ2-5; D remains ambiguous. Germline CDR1 LNHNV, CDR2 YYDKDF (reference sequence). V lost 1 base, J lost 5 bases, and 17 bases lay in between. This CDR3 is 16 amino acids long. The CDR3 loop is CATSRASAARAETQYF. CDR3 in DNA: TGTGCCACCAGCAGAGCCAGCGCGGCTAGGGCGGAGACCCAGTACTTC.

This chain uses TRBV20-1 with TRBJ2-3, with D hard to call. There are 14 residues in the CDR3. Germline-derived CDR1 and CDR2 are DFQATT and SNEGSKA (reference sequence). Between the trimmed V and J ends, which lost 2 bases and 3 bases, there was a span of 12 bases. CDR3 bases: TGCAGTGCTAGATACGGTATTAGGACAGATACGCAGTATTTT. Translated, it gives CSARYGIRTDTQYF.

Worth noting for this clonotype: The germline gene is not matched at one end of the junction; a read error may be the cause. This chain connects TRBV10-3 to TRBJ2-2, with D perhaps being TRBD1 or TRBD2 (5 bases each). The CDR3 spans 15 residues. Germline V gene lookup returns CDR1 ENHRY and CDR2 SYGVKD. The CDR3 DNA sequence: TGTGCCATCAGTGAGTCGCGGCAGGGAACCGGGGAGCGGTTTTTT. This encodes CAISESRQGTGERFF.

This clonotype was detected only a few times. The chain couples TRBV6-1 to TRBJ1-1; 7 positions match TRBD1. The CDR3 length is 15 residues. V gave up 6 bases and J gave up 0 bases; unmatched junction bases: 7. Germline V gene lookup returns CDR1 MNHNS and CDR2 SASEGT. This CDR3 reads CASRADRALNTEAFF. The CDR3 coding sequence is TGTGCCAGCAGAGCTGACAGGGCCCTGAACACTGAAGCTTTCTTT.

This clonotype was observed a handful of times. This chain joins TRBV7-6 and TRBJ1-1, with unresolved D. The ends were cut back, 4 bases at V and 4 bases at J, with 16 bases in the middle. The length of the CDR3 is 15 residues. Germline lookup yields CDR1 SGHVS and CDR2 FNYEAQ. CDR3 bases: TGTGCCAGCAGCTCGAACCTGGACTCCTTCACTGAAGCTTTCTTT. Translation gives CASSSNLDSFTEAFF. Variable domain in full (rest from reference TRBV7-6 and TRBJ1-1): GAGVSQSPRYKVTKRGQDVALRCDPISGHVSLYWYRQALGQGPEFLTYFNYEAQQDKSGLPNDRFSAERPEGSISTLTIQRTEQRDSAMYRCASSSNLDSFTEAFFGQGTRLTVV.

On this clonotype: Germline and junction disagree at one end, which may indicate a read error. The chain uses TRBV6-5 and TRBJ1-2; the D is unclear. The CDR3 totals 16 residues. Germline CDR1 is MNHEY and CDR2 is SVGAGI. Here the CDR3 DNA reads TGTGCCTGCAGTTACTCGTTTTTCGACACCAACTATGGCTACACCTTC. Its protein is CACSYSFFDTNYGYTF.

This clonotype was observed a single time. The chain joins TRBV20-1 to TRBJ2-2; 7 bases agree with TRBD1. The CDR3 covers 14 residues. Germline-derived CDR1 and CDR2 are DFQATT and SNEGSKA (reference sequence). V dropped 5 bases and J dropped 1; count of bases not matched to a gene: 4. The CDR3 DNA follows: TGCAGTGCTGTCCGGGACAGGAACACCGGGGAGCTGTTTTTT. Translated, it gives CSAVRDRNTGELFF.

This clonotype was recorded at least ten times. The V gene is TRBV6-5, the J gene TRBJ1-1; D ambiguous. V shed 0 bases and J shed 0 bases, with 14 bases lying between them. Germline-derived CDR1 and CDR2 are MNHEY and SVGAGI. This CDR3 has 17 residues. The CDR3 DNA reads as TGTGCCAGCAGTTACTCGCCCTCTCGATCAATGAACACTGAAGCTTTCTTT. It codes for CASSYSPSRSMNTEAFF.

The rearrangement joins TRBV27 to TRBJ1-1, with D maybe TRBD1 (5 bases). The V end was cut by 3 bases, the J end by 5 bases, with 13 bases between. Looked up from germline, CDR1 is MNHEY and CDR2 is SMNVEV (reference sequence). This CDR3 has 14 amino acids. The CDR3 nucleotides read TGTGCCAGCAGTTTTAGGGGCTCCTTGACTGAAGCTTTCTTT. Amino acids: CASSFRGSLTEAFF.

This clonotype was detected many times. V and J are TRBV7-2 and TRBJ2-1, with 9 bases lining up with TRBD1. Germline CDR1 reads SGHTA; CDR2 reads FQGNSA. CDR3 size: 14 residues. With V trimmed by 5 bases and J by 3 bases, 2 bases remained unmatched. CDR3 coding DNA: TGTGCCAGCAGCGGACAGGGGATCTACAATGAGCAGTTCTTC. Amino acid sequence: CASSGQGIYNEQFF.

The V call is TRBV12-3 or TRBV12-4, the J call TRBJ2-3; the D is unclear. The ends were cut back, 3 bases at V and 2 bases at J, with 9 bases in the middle. The CDR3 is 14 amino acids. The CDR3, as DNA: TGTGCCAGCAGTTTGGAAGATCCCACAGATACGCAGTATTTT. The encoded protein is CASSLEDPTDTQYF.

The table lists this clonotype with many counts. This rearrangement joins TRBV20-1 to TRBJ1-1; no reliable D call. CDR1 and CDR2 (germline): DFQATT, SNEGSKA (reference sequence). V was trimmed by 6 bases and J by 3 bases, leaving 14 bases between them. The CDR3 has 13 residues. The CDR3 loop is CSAGGGWDTEAFF. The CDR3 DNA is TGCAGTGCCGGCGGCGGCTGGGACACTGAAGCTTTCTTT.

The V call is TRBV7-2, the J call TRBJ2-7, with 7 bases identical to TRBD2. Germline V gene data show CDR1 as SGHTA and CDR2 as FQGNSA. Trimming at V came to 1 base and at J to 4 bases, leaving 7 bases not matched to a gene. The CDR3 is made up of 15 amino acids. CDR3 loop: CASSLEWSSGYEQYF. The CDR3 DNA reads TGTGCCAGCAGCTTAGAATGGTCTAGCGGATACGAGCAGTACTTC.

The chain is built from TRBV12-3 or TRBV12-4 and TRBJ2-3, with D perhaps being TRBD1 or TRBD2 (5 bases each). The CDR3 length is 14 residues. Trimming cost V 7 bases and J 4 bases, with 15 bases left between them. The CDR3 DNA reads TGTGCCAGCACCCTGAGAAGGGGAGCAGATACGCAGTATTTT. Its protein is CASTLRRGADTQYF.

This clonotype was found many times. The rearrangement joins TRBV12-3 or TRBV12-4 to TRBJ1-5; the D is unclear. The CDR3 totals 15 residues. The V end was cut by 3 bases, the J end by 3 bases, with 12 bases between. The CDR3 DNA sequence: TGTGCCAGCAGTTTGTACACTCTCCCCAATCAGCCCCAGCATTTT. Its translation is CASSLYTLPNQPQHF.

The V call is TRBV20-1, the J call TRBJ2-5, with 9 bases lining up with TRBD2. Germline values: CDR1 DFQATT, CDR2 SNEGSKA (reference sequence). The CDR3 has 13 amino acids. V was pared by 6 bases and J by 5 bases, with 7 bases of the junction left unmatched. CDR3 in DNA: TGCAGTGCGCGTTCCAGCGGGGGGGAGACCCAGTACTTC. Translation gives CSARSSGGETQYF.

This clonotype was seen many times. The chain combines TRBV7-9 with TRBJ2-1, with D hard to call. Germline CDR1 SEHNR, CDR2 FQNEAQ (reference sequence). The CDR3 is made up of 14 amino acids. The V end lost 5 bases, the J end lost 5 bases, and 13 bases lay between the germline ends. The CDR3 bases are TGTGCCAGCAGCCCCCGCAGGATGGACAATGAGCAGTTCTTC. Its translation: CASSPRRMDNEQFF. Complete variable domain (other parts from reference TRBV7-9 and TRBJ2-1): DTGVSQNPRHKITKRGQNVTFRCDPISEHNRLYWYRQTLGQGPEFLTYFQNEAQLEKSRLLSDRFSAERPKGSFSTLEIQRTEQGDSAMYLCASSPRRMDNEQFFGPGTRLTVL.

The rearrangement uses TRBV20-1 and TRBJ2-5; 8 bases fit TRBD2. After removal of 0 bases from V and 5 bases from J, the junction contained 11 bases not matched to a gene. Germline-derived CDR1 and CDR2 are DFQATT and SNEGSKA (reference sequence). The CDR3 runs 16 residues. The CDR3: CSARDLTSVGRETQYF. The CDR3 bases are TGCAGTGCTAGAGATTTGACTAGCGTCGGAAGGGAGACCCAGTACTTC.

The rearrangement joins TRBV5-1 to TRBJ1-3; TRBD1 is a possible D gene (6 bases). Germline CDR1 is SGHRS and CDR2 is YFSETQ. The ends were cut back, 0 bases at V and 0 bases at J, with 10 bases in the middle. CDR3 length equals 16 residues. The CDR3: CASSLAGAVSGNTIYF. The CDR3 region has the DNA TGCGCCAGCAGCTTGGCGGGGGCAGTCTCTGGAAACACCATATATTTT.

The sample holds a few counts of this clonotype. CDR3 amino acids: CASSLALRSISGNTIYF. The CDR3 DNA reads TGTGCCAGCAGCTTAGCGCTAAGGTCCATCTCTGGAAACACCATATATTTT. This sequence joins TRBV7-8 and TRBJ1-3; D not resolved. V lost 0 bases and J lost 0, with 12 bases in between. Germline-derived CDR1 and CDR2 are SGHVS and FQNEAQ. The CDR3 length is 17 residues.

The sample holds a few counts of this clonotype. A junction end diverges from the germline sequence, so it may reflect a read error. The gene calls are TRBV7-9 and TRBJ2-7, with a tentative D call TRBD2 (6 bases). Germline V gene lookup returns CDR1 SEHNR and CDR2 FQNEAQ (reference sequence). The CDR3 is 12 residues long. The CDR3 is CAGSGLTYEQYF. DNA of the CDR3: TGTGCCGGCAGCGGGCTCACCTACGAGCAGTACTTC. The full variable domain, rest sourced from reference TRBV7-9 and TRBJ2-7, is DTGVSQNPRHKITKRGQNVTFRCDPISEHNRLYWYRQTLGQGPEFLTYFQNEAQLEKSRLLSDRFSAERPKGSFSTLEIQRTEQGDSAMYLCAGSGLTYEQYFGPGTRLTVT.

The chain couples TRBV20-1 to TRBJ2-3, with 8 nucleotides matching TRBD2. Germline trimming cut 5 bases from V and 6 bases from J; bases unmatched to any gene: 10. This CDR3 contains 14 residues. Germline CDR1 is DFQATT and CDR2 is SNEGSKA (reference sequence). The CDR3 DNA sequence: TGCAGTGCTGGAATGCTAGCGGGTGGGGATACGCAGTATTTT. This sequence encodes CSAGMLAGGDTQYF.